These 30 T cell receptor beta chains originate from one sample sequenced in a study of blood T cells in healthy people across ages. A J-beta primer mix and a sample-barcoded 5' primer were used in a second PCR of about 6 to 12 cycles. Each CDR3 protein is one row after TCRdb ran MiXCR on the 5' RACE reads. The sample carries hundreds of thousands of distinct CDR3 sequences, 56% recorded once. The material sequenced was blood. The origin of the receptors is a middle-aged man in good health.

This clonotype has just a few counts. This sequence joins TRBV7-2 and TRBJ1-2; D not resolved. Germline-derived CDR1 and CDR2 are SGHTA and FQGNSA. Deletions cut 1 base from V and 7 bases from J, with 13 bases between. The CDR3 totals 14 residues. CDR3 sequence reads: CASSLDPFAGGYTF. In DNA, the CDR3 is TGTGCCAGCAGCTTAGACCCTTTTGCAGGTGGCTACACCTTC.

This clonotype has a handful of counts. The CDR3 here is CASSWQPGQTNTEAFF. CDR3 nucleotides: TGCGCCAGCAGCTGGCAACCGGGACAGACCAACACTGAAGCTTTCTTT. The chain employs TRBV5-1 and TRBJ1-1; 7 nucleotides align to TRBD1. V shed 3 bases, J shed 2 bases, and the junction held 10 bases outside the gene matches. Germline loops: CDR1 SGHRS, CDR2 YFSETQ. There are 16 residues in the CDR3. Full variable domain (rest looked up from reference TRBV5-1 and TRBJ1-1): KAGVTQTPRYLIKTRGQQVTLSCSPISGHRSVSWYQQTPGQGLQFLFEYFSETQRNKGNFPGRFSGRQFSNSRSEMNVSTLELGDSALYLCASSWQPGQTNTEAFFGQGTRLTVV.

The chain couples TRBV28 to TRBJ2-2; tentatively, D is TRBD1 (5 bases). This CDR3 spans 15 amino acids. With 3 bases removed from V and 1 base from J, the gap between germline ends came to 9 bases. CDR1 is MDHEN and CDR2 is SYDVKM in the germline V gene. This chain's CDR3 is CASSFFRENTGELFF. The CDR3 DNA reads TGTGCCAGCAGTTTTTTCAGGGAGAACACCGGGGAGCTGTTTTTT.

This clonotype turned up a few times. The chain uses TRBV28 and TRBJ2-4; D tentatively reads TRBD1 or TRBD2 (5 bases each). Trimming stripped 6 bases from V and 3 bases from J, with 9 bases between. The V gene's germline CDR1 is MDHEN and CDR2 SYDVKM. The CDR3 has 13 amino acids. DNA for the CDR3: TGTGCCAGCAGGGGGGTGATCAAAAACATTCAGTACTTC. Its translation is CASRGVIKNIQYF.

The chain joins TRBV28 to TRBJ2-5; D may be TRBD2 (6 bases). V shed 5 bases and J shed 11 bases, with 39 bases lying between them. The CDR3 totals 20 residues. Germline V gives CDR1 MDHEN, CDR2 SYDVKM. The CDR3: CASSPIMGGVKIIGYDEQYF. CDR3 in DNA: TGTGCCAGCAGTCCCATCATGGGAGGTGTTAAGATAATAGGATACGATGAGCAGTACTTC.

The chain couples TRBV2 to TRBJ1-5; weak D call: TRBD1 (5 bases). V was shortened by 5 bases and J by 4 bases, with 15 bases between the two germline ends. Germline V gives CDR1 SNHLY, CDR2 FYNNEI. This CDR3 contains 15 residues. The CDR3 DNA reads TGTGCCAGCAGTCAAAACCAGGGTGCAAATCAGCCCCAGCATTTT. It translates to CASSQNQGANQPQHF.

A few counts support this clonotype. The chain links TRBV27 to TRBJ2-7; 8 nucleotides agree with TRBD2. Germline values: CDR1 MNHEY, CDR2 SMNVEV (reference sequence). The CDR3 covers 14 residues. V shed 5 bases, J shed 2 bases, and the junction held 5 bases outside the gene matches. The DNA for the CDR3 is TGTGCCAGCAGTCCACGGGGACTAGCCTACGAGCAGTACTTC. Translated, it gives CASSPRGLAYEQYF.

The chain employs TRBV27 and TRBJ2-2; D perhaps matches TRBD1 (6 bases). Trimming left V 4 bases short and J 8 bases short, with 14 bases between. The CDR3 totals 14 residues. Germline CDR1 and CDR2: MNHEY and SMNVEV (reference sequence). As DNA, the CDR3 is TGTGCCAGCAGTTCCTCGACAGGCGGTGGGGAGCTGTTTTTT. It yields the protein CASSSSTGGGELFF.

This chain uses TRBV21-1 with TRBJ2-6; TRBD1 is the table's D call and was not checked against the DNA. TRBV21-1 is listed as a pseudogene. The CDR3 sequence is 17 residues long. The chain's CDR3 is CASNQGIWTSGANVLTF. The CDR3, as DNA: TGTGCCAGCAACCAGGGCATCTGGACCTCTGGGGCCAACGTCCTGACTTTC.

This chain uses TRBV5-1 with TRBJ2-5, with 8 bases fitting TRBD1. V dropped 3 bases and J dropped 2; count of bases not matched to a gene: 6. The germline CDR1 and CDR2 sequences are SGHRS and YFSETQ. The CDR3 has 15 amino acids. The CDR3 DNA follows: TGCGCCAGCAGCTCCGGACAGGGTGGGCAAGAGACCCAGTACTTC. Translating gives CASSSGQGGQETQYF.

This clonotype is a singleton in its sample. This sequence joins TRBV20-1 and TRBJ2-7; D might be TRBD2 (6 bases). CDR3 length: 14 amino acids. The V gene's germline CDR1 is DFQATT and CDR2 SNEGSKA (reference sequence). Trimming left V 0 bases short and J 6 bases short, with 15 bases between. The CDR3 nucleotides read TGCAGTGCTAGAGATCTGTCGGGAGTGGGCGAGCAGTACTTC. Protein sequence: CSARDLSGVGEQYF.

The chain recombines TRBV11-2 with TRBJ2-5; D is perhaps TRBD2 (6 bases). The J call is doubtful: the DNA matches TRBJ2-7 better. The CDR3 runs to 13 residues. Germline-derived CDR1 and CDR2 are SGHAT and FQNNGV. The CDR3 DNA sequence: TGTGCCAGCAGCCGGGAGCGAGAGGGCGAGCAGTACTTC. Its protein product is CASSREREGEQYF.

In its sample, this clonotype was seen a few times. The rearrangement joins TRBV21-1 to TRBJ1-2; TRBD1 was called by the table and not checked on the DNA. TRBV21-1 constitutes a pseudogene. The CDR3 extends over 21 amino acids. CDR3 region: CASSKFSQSRDLRGQLYGYTF. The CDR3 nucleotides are TGTGCCAGCAGCAAATTTTCTCAAAGCCGCGACCTCAGGGGGCAGCTATATGGCTACACCTTC.

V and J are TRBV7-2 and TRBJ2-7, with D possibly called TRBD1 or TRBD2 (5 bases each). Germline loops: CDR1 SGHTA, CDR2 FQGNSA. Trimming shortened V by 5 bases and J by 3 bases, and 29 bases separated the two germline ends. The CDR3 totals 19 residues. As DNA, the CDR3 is TGTGCCAGCAGCCCCGGCGACCGGCAGGGCAGTTGGAGGTACTACGAGCAGTACTTC. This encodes CASSPGDRQGSWRYYEQYF.

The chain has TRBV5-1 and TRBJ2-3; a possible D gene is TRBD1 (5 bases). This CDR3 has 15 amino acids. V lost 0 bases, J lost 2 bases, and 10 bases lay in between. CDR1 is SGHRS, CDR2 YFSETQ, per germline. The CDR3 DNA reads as TGCGCCAGCAGCTTGGGACTGGGGCTCACAGATACGCAGTATTTT. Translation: CASSLGLGLTDTQYF.

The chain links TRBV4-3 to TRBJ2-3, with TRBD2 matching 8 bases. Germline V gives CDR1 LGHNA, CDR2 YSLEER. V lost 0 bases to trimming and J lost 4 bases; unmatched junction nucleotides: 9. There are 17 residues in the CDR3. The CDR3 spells CASSQDRAGGLADTQYF. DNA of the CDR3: TGCGCCAGCAGCCAAGATCGTGCGGGAGGTTTGGCAGATACGCAGTATTTT.

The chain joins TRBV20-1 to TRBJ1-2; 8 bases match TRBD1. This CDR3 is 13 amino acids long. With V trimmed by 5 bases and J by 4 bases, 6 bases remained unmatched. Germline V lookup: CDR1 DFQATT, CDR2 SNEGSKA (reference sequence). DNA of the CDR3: TGCAGTGCTCACGGGACAGGCCTCTATGGCTACACCTTC. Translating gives CSAHGTGLYGYTF.

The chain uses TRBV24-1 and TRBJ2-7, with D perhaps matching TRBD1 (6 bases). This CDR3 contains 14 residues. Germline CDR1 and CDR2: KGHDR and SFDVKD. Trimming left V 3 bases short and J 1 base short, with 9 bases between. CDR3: CATSDRQGSYEQYF. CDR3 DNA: TGTGCCACCAGTGATAGGCAGGGGTCCTACGAGCAGTACTTC.

The CDR3 protein is CASSLGSWENQPQHF. CDR3 in DNA: TGTGCCAGCAGCTTAGGATCTTGGGAGAATCAGCCCCAGCATTTT. This chain connects TRBV7-2 to TRBJ1-5; no reliable D call. CDR3 length equals 15 residues. Trimming removed 1 base from V and 4 bases from J, with 11 bases in between. The V gene's germline CDR1 is SGHTA and CDR2 FQGNSA.

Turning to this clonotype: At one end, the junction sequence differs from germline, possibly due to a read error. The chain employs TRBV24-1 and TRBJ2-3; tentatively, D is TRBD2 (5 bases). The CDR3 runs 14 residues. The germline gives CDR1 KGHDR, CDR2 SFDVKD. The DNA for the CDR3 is TGTGCCGCCAGTGTGAGCGGCGGCACAGATACGCAGTATTTT. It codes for CAASVSGGTDTQYF.

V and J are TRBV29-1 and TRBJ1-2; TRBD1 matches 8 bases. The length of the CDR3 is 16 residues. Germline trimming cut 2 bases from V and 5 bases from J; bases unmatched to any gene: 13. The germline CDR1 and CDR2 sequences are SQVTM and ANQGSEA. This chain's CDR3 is CSVEPLGATGVYGYTF. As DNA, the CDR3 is TGCAGCGTTGAACCTCTCGGAGCGACAGGGGTGTATGGCTACACCTTC.

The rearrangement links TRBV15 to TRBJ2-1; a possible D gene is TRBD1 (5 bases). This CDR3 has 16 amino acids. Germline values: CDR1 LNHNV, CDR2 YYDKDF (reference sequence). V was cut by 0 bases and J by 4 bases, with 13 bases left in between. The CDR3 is CATSRDLLSGYNEQFF. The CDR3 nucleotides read TGTGCCACCAGCAGAGACCTCTTATCAGGGTACAATGAGCAGTTCTTC.

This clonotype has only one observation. CDR3 in DNA: TGCAGTGCTAGAGACCACCGGGACAGAGACACCTTC. Its protein product is CSARDHRDRDTF. The chain recombines TRBV20-1 with TRBJ1-2; TRBD1 aligns across 7 bases. Germline trimming cut 0 bases from V and 12 bases from J; bases unmatched to any gene: 7. Germline V CDR1 and CDR2: DFQATT, SNEGSKA (reference sequence). There are 12 residues in the CDR3.

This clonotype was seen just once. In DNA form, the CDR3 reads TGTGCCAGCAGCCAAGAGAATAGGGATGACACAGATACGCAGTATTTT. It is translated as CASSQENRDDTDTQYF. This chain connects TRBV3-1 to TRBJ2-3; D gene uncertain. Deletions cut 0 bases from V and 2 bases from J, with 12 bases between. This CDR3 region has 16 residues. CDR1 and CDR2 (germline): LGHDT, YNNKEL (reference sequence).

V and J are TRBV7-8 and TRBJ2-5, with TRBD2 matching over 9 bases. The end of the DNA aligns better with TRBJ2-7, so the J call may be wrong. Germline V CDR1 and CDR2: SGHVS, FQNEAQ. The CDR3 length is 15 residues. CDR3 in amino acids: CASSLSGLATYEQYF. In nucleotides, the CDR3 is TGTGCCAGCAGCTTATCGGGACTAGCAACCTACGAGCAGTACTTC.

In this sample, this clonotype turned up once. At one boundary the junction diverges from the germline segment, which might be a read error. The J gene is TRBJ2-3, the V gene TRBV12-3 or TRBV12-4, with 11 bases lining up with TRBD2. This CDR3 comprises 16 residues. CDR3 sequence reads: CVSSLILAGGTDTQYF. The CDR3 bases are TGTGTCAGCAGTCTTATCCTAGCGGGGGGCACGGATACGCAGTATTTT.

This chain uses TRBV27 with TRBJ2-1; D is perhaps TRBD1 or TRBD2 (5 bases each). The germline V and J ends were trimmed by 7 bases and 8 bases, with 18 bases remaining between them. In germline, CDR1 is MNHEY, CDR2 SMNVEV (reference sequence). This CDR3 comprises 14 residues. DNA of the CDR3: TGTGCCAGCAAGACTACTCGACAGAGGGATGAGCAGTTCTTC. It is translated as CASKTTRQRDEQFF.

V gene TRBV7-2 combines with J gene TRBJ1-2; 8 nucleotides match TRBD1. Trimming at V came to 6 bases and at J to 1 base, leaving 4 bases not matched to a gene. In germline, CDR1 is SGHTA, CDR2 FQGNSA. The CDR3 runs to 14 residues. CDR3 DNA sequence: TGTGCCAGCAGGCCAGGGGGCGGTAACTATGGCTACACCTTC. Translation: CASRPGGGNYGYTF.

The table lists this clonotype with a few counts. CDR3 DNA sequence: TGTGCCAGCAGTTCGGGGTTCAAGAGAACCCAGTACTTC. Residues: CASSSGFKRTQYF. The chain uses TRBV27 and TRBJ2-5; TRBD2 might be the D (5 bases). V shed 4 bases and J shed 8 bases, with 14 bases lying between them. CDR1 is MNHEY, CDR2 SMNVEV, per germline (reference sequence). This CDR3 spans 13 amino acids.

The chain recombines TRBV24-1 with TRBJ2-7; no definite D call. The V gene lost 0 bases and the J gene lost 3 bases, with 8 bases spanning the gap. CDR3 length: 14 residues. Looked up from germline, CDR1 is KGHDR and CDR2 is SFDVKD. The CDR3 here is CATSDLKSCYEQYF. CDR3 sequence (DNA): TGTGCCACCAGTGATTTGAAGAGTTGCTACGAGCAGTACTTC.